This T cell receptor (beta chain) was found in a study of blood T cell repertoires in COVID-19. Study information: Samples representing acute and convalescent COVID-19 were sourced from the United States, Italy and Spain.

Assay used: immunoSEQ multiplex PCR; TCRdb lists only in-frame clones, some missing. Here the sample spans 110,000 to 150,000 clones, about 87% being singletons. The V gene end was trimmed by 6 bases and the J gene end by 8 bases; junction bases not matched to a gene: 2. This CDR3 region has 12 residues. Germline-derived CDR1 and CDR2 are SNHLY and FYNNEI. The sequence was obtained from a human donor in a cohort sampled during active COVID-19. Material for sequencing was peripheral blood. This chain uses TRBV2 with TRBJ2-1, with 9 bases identical to TRBD1. Written as DNA, the CDR3 is TGTGCCAGCAGGGGACAGGGAGATGAGCAGTTCTTC. Translation: CASRGQGDEQFF.